This T cell receptor (beta chain) came from a study of OX40 agonist ivuxolimab in advanced cancers. Study at large: A history of anti-PD-1, anti-PD-L1 or anti-CTLA-4 therapy was acceptable, and 40% to 45% had some.

Only in-frame clones appear in the TCRdb table, and some are missing; sequencing was by immunoSEQ multiplex PCR. The repertoire includes 75,000 to 80,000 clones, around 83% of them detected once, and around 0.8% sits in the top ten. There are 14 residues in the CDR3. The V end was cut by 1 base, the J end by 4 bases, with 10 bases between. Germline V gene lookup returns CDR1 SGHTA and CDR2 FQGNSA. This clonotype was obtained from an adult with an advanced solid tumor such as melanoma, head and neck, liver or kidney cancer. The source was CD4+ or CD8+ T cells sorted from blood, collected in a trial of the OX40 agonist ivuxolimab. V usage is TRBV7-2 and J usage is TRBJ1-1; D is perhaps TRBD1 (6 bases). The CDR3 reads CASSLEARGTEAFF. In nucleotides, the CDR3 is TGTGCCAGCAGCTTAGAGGCCAGGGGCACTGAAGCTTTCTTT.